These 24 T cell receptor beta chains came from one sample sequenced in a study of blood T cell repertoires in COVID-19. Generated by immunoSEQ multiplex PCR, the TCRdb table keeps only in-frame clones and is missing some. This sample carries about 220,000 clones, approximately 80% of them seen once, and the ten largest clones take around 5.5%. Sequencing was done on a sample of peripheral blood. The origin of the receptors is a woman aged 55 to 70 who had recovered from COVID-19.

The chain recombines TRBV7-9 with TRBJ1-1; D perhaps matches TRBD1 (6 bases). V was pared by 5 bases and J by 2 bases, with 12 bases between. Per the germline V gene, CDR1 is SEHNR and CDR2 is FQNEAQ (reference sequence). This CDR3 has 14 residues. Here the CDR3 DNA reads TGTGCCAGCAGCCGCGGACAGATTAACACTGAAGCTTTCTTT. This encodes CASSRGQINTEAFF.

The V call is TRBV4-1, the J call TRBJ2-3, with a tentative D call TRBD2 (7 bases). This CDR3 region has 16 residues. CDR1 and CDR2 (germline): MGHRA, YSYEKL. V was shortened by 1 base and J by 4 bases, with 15 bases between the two germline ends. CDR3 loop: CASSQVGGGQSDTQYF. The CDR3 DNA follows: TGCGCCAGCAGCCAAGTGGGGGGGGGCCAGTCAGATACGCAGTATTTT.

The genes are TRBV2 and TRBJ1-1, with a possible D match to TRBD1 (5 bases). V was pared by 3 bases and J by 3 bases, with 11 bases between. The CDR3 contains 14 residues. Per the germline V gene, CDR1 is SNHLY and CDR2 is FYNNEI. CDR3 amino acids: CASSDRPGDTEAFF. The CDR3 nucleotides read TGTGCCAGCAGTGACCGTCCGGGGGACACTGAAGCTTTCTTT.

The V and J genes are TRBV5-1 and TRBJ2-5; D is ambiguous. Per the germline V gene, CDR1 is SGHRS and CDR2 is YFSETQ. Deletions cut 5 bases from V and 3 bases from J, with 14 bases between. This CDR3 has 14 residues. The CDR3 here is CASRRAPREETQYF. CDR3 nucleotides: TGCGCCAGCAGACGAGCCCCCCGAGAAGAGACCCAGTACTTC.

V and J are TRBV7-8 and TRBJ1-1; the D is unclear. This CDR3 spans 14 amino acids. Between the trimmed V and J ends, which lost 5 bases and 3 bases, there was a span of 13 bases. CDR1 is SGHVS, CDR2 FQNEAQ, per germline. CDR3 sequence reads: CASSPPGIYTEAFF. In DNA, the CDR3 is TGTGCCAGCAGCCCCCCGGGTATCTACACTGAAGCTTTCTTT.

The chain joins TRBV4-1 to TRBJ2-3; TRBD2 agrees at 9 bases. The trim removed 3 bases at V and 4 bases at J, leaving 20 bases unmatched. CDR1 MGHRA and CDR2 YSYEKL come from the germline V gene. CDR3 length: 20 residues. CDR3 nucleotide sequence: TGCGCCAGCAGCCATCTTCCCGGGGCTAGCGGGGACACCCGAGCAGATACGCAGTATTTT. It yields the protein CASSHLPGASGDTRADTQYF.

The V and J genes are TRBV18 and TRBJ1-5, with unresolved D. With 4 bases removed from V and 10 bases from J, the gap between germline ends came to 14 bases. There are 13 residues in the CDR3. The germline gives CDR1 KGHSH, CDR2 LQKENI. The CDR3: CASSQGGLRPQHF. The CDR3 DNA reads TGTGCCAGCTCACAAGGTGGACTCCGACCCCAGCATTTT.

The chain carries TRBV29-1 and TRBJ1-2, with a weak D call TRBD1 (5 bases). CDR3 length equals 12 residues. V was clipped by 7 bases and J by 8 bases, with 17 bases between them. Germline CDR1 SQVTM, CDR2 ANQGSEA. CDR3 residues: CSASLQDTGYTF. In nucleotides, the CDR3 is TGCAGCGCCTCCTTACAGGATACGGGCTACACCTTC.

The chain is built from TRBV5-4 and TRBJ1-4; the D gene is possibly TRBD1 (6 bases). This CDR3 contains 14 residues. Looked up from germline, CDR1 is SGHNT and CDR2 is YYREEE (reference sequence). Deletions cut 2 bases from V and 8 bases from J, with 13 bases between. The CDR3 reads CASSFAGAKEKLFF. Written as DNA, the CDR3 is TGTGCCAGCAGCTTTGCGGGGGCCAAAGAAAAACTGTTTTTT.

The sample holds many counts of this clone. V and J are TRBV7-3 and TRBJ1-2, with 9 nucleotides matching TRBD1. The CDR3 consists of 15 residues. The ends lost 4 bases at V and 3 bases at J; junction bases unmatched: 6. Germline V gene data show CDR1 as SGHTA and CDR2 as FQGTGA. The CDR3: CASSSTGGEDYGYTF. CDR3 nucleotides: TGTGCCAGCAGCTCCACAGGGGGCGAGGACTATGGCTACACCTTC.

This clone has a handful of counts. V and J are TRBV10-3 and TRBJ1-5, with a possible D match to TRBD1 (6 bases). V lost 4 bases to trimming and J lost 2 bases, with 9 bases between them. Looked up from germline, CDR1 is ENHRY and CDR2 is SYGVKD. This CDR3 spans 14 amino acids. CDR3 sequence: CAISVSGGNQPQHF. The CDR3, as DNA: TGTGCCATCAGTGTATCAGGGGGCAATCAGCCCCAGCATTTT.

This sequence joins TRBV2 and TRBJ2-5; the match to TRBD1 covers 7 bases. J gave up 2 bases and V 8 bases, and 5 bases lay outside the gene matches. Germline lookup yields CDR1 SNHLY and CDR2 FYNNEI. This CDR3 comprises 13 residues. For the CDR3, the DNA is TGTGCCAGCGGACAGGAGCAACAAGAGACCCAGTACTTC. This codes for CASGQEQQETQYF.

V is TRBV29-1 and J is TRBJ2-7; D is possibly TRBD1 (5 bases). Trimming shortened V by 5 bases and J by 4 bases, and 15 bases separated the two germline ends. The CDR3 loop spans 13 amino acids. Germline V gene sequence: CDR1 SQVTM, CDR2 ANQGSEA. CDR3 protein: CSVIAGSRYEQYF. The CDR3 region has the DNA TGCAGCGTTATTGCAGGGTCTCGTTACGAGCAGTACTTC.

This sequence joins TRBV27 and TRBJ1-5, with 9 bases lining up with TRBD1. Germline values: CDR1 MNHEY, CDR2 SMNVEV (reference sequence). The V segment lost 6 bases and the J segment 7 bases; nucleotides outside the gene matches: 7. This CDR3 contains 14 residues. The CDR3 DNA sequence: TGTGCCAGCAGGGGGGGACAGGGATGGCAGCCCCAGCATTTT. Amino acid sequence: CASRGGQGWQPQHF.

For the CDR3, the DNA is TGCGCCAGCAGCCAAGAGTCGGTCGAGGGCTACGAGCAGTACTTC. Translation gives CASSQESVEGYEQYF. The J gene is TRBJ2-7, the V gene TRBV4-1, with a weak D call TRBD2 (5 bases). The CDR3 spans 15 residues. Germline CDR1 is MGHRA and CDR2 is YSYEKL. Trimming pared 0 bases from V and 3 bases from J, leaving 12 bases between.

The chain recombines TRBV2 with TRBJ2-5; no reliable D call. This CDR3 has 13 amino acids. The V and J ends lost 3 bases and 7 bases respectively, with 12 bases between them. Germline lookup yields CDR1 SNHLY and CDR2 FYNNEI. CDR3 sequence: CASSETLPGTQYF. CDR3 DNA sequence: TGTGCCAGCAGTGAGACCCTACCGGGGACCCAGTACTTC.

The chain is built from TRBV18 and TRBJ1-2, with 10 positions matching TRBD1. The V gene's germline CDR1 is KGHSH and CDR2 LQKENI. The CDR3 sequence is 14 residues long. Trimming took 4 bases from V and 8 from J; bases not matched to a gene: 7. CDR3 nucleotides: TGTGCCAGCTCACGAGCGGGGACAGGGGACGGCTACACCTTC. This translates into CASSRAGTGDGYTF. The full variable domain, in which reference TRBV18 and TRBJ1-2 provide the parts outside the CDR3, is NAGVMQNPRHLVRRRGQEARLRCSPMKGHSHVYWYRQLPEEGLKFMVYLQKENIIDESGMPKERFSAEFPKEGPSILRIQQVVRGDSAAYFCASSRAGTGDGYTFGSGTRLTVV.

The chain combines TRBV10-2 with TRBJ2-1, with TRBD2 as a possible D gene (5 bases). The CDR3 is 13 residues long. Germline CDR1 WSHSY, CDR2 SAAADI. Trimming took off 4 bases at V and 7 bases at J, with 11 bases between the two ends. Here the CDR3 reads CASSALAGNEQFF. Here the CDR3 DNA reads TGCGCCAGCAGTGCTCTAGCAGGTAATGAGCAGTTCTTC.

This clone was seen only a few times. V gene TRBV7-2 combines with J gene TRBJ1-5; no clear D gene. Germline V gene data show CDR1 as SGHTA and CDR2 as FQGNSA. Trimming took off 4 bases at V and 6 bases at J, with 13 bases between the two ends. The CDR3 runs 14 residues. The CDR3 region is CASSSGSPGQPQHF. The CDR3 DNA is TGTGCCAGCAGCTCCGGGTCTCCCGGTCAGCCCCAGCATTTT.

V is TRBV6-5 and J is TRBJ2-3, with TRBD1 matching over 9 bases. Germline V gene data show CDR1 as MNHEY and CDR2 as SVGAGI. Trimming cost V 6 bases and J 2 bases; bases outside gene matches: 3. CDR3 length: 14 amino acids. The DNA for the CDR3 is TGTGCCAGCAGGCGGACAGGGGTCACAGATACGCAGTATTTT. Amino acid sequence: CASRRTGVTDTQYF.

This clone was seen a few times. V is TRBV7-3 and J is TRBJ2-3, with 10 bases identical to TRBD2. Per germline, CDR1 SGHTA and CDR2 FQGTGA. The CDR3 loop spans 16 amino acids. V shed 5 bases and J 2 bases; nucleotides not matched to a gene: 7. CDR3 amino acids: CASSPQRGGSTDTQYF. DNA for the CDR3: TGTGCCAGCAGCCCCCAGCGGGGGGGATCCACAGATACGCAGTATTTT.

This clone turned up a few times. The V call is TRBV5-8, the J call TRBJ1-5; 9 bases map to TRBD1. Germline V gives CDR1 SGHTS, CDR2 YDEGEE. The length of the CDR3 is 15 residues. The J segment lost 6 bases and the V segment lost 4 bases, leaving 8 bases of the junction unmatched. This CDR3 is CASSPSPGQGQPQHF. In DNA, the CDR3 is TGTGCCAGCAGCCCCTCCCCGGGACAGGGTCAGCCCCAGCATTTT.

In this sample, this clone turned up a few times. The rearrangement uses TRBV9 and TRBJ2-1; D is possibly TRBD1 (5 bases). Germline CDR1 SGDLS, CDR2 YYNGEE. CDR3 length: 16 residues. Trimming took 0 bases from V and 5 from J, leaving 15 bases between them. CDR3 coding DNA: TGTGCCAGCAGCGTAGCTGGGGCGTACCAGGACAATGAGCAGTTCTTC. Amino acid sequence: CASSVAGAYQDNEQFF.

The chain recombines TRBV7-2 with TRBJ2-3, with D possibly being TRBD2 (5 bases). Between the trimmed V and J ends, which lost 0 bases and 4 bases, there was a span of 11 bases. Per germline, CDR1 SGHTA and CDR2 FQGNSA. This CDR3 has 15 amino acids. The CDR3 DNA sequence: TGTGCCAGCAGCTTAGCGGGTGGGCGGGCAGATACGCAGTATTTT. Encoded protein: CASSLAGGRADTQYF.